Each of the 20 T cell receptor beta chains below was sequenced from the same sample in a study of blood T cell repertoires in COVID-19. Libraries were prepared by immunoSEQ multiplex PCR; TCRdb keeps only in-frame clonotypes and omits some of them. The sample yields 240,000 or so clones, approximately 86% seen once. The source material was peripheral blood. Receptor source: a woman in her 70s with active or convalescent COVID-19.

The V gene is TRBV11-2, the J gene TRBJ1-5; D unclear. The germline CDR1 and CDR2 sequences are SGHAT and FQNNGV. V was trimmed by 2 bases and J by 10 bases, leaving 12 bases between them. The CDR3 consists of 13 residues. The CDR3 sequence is CASSLSTGFPQHF. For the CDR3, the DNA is TGTGCCAGCAGCTTAAGTACCGGGTTTCCCCAGCATTTT.

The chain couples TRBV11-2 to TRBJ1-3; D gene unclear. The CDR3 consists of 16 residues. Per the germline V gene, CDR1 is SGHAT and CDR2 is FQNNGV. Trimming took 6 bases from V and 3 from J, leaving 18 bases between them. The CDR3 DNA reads TGTGCCAGCAGTTTCCGAGGTGGGGAGAGTGGAAACACCATATATTTT. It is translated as CASSFRGGESGNTIYF.

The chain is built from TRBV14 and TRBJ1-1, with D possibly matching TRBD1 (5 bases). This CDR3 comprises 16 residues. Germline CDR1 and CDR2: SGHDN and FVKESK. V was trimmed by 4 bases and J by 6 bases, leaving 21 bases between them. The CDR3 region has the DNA TGTGCCAGCAGCCCAAAGGGACCGTCGGCGGGGGCTGAAGCTTTCTTT. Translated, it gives CASSPKGPSAGAEAFF.

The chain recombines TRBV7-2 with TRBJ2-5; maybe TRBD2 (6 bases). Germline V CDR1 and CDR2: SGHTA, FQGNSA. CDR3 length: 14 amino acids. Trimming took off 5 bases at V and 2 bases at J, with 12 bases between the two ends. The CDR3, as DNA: TGTGCCAGCAGCCTCGGGAGACGGCAAGAGACCCAGTACTTC. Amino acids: CASSLGRRQETQYF.

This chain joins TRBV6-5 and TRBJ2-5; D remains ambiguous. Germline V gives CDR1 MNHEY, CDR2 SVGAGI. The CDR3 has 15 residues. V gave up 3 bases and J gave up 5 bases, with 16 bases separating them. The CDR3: CASSYMPPPGETQYF. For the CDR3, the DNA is TGTGCCAGCAGTTATATGCCCCCGCCCGGGGAGACCCAGTACTTC.

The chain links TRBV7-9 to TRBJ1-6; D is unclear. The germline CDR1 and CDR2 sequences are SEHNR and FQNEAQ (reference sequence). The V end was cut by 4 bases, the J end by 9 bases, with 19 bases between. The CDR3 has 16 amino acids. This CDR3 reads CASSSNLLGRGSPLHF. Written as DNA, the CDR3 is TGTGCCAGCAGCTCAAACTTACTAGGGCGAGGTTCACCCCTCCACTTT.

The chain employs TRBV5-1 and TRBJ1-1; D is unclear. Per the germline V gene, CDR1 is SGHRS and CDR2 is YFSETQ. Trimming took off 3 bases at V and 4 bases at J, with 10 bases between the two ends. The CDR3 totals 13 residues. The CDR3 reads CASSSGVGTEAFF. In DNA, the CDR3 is TGCGCCAGCAGCTCCGGGGTTGGCACTGAAGCTTTCTTT.

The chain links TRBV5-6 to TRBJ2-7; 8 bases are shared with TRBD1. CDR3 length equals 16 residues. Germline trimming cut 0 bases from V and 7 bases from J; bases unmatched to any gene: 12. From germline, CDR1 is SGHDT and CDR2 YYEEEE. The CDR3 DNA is TGTGCCAGCAGCTTGGTAGGTTTGGGGACAGGCAAAGAGCAGTACTTC. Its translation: CASSLVGLGTGKEQYF.

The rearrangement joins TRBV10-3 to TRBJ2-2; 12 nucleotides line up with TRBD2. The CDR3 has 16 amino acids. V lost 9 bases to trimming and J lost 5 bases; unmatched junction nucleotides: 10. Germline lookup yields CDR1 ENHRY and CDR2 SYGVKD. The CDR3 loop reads CAISTSGGAGTGELFF. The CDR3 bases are TGTGCCATTTCGACTAGCGGGGGAGCCGGAACCGGGGAGCTGTTTTTT.

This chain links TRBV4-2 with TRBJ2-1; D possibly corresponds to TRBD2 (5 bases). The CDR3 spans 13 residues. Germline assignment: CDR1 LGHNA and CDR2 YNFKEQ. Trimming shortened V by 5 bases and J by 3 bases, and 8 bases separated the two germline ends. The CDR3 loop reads CASSAGNYNEQFF. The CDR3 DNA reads TGTGCCAGCAGCGCCGGGAACTACAATGAGCAGTTCTTC.

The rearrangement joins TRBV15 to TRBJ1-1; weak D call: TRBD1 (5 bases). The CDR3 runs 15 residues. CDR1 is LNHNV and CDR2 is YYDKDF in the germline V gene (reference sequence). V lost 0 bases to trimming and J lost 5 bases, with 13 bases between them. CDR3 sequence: CATSRDRYGGTEAFF. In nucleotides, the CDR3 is TGTGCCACCAGCAGAGATAGATATGGGGGGACTGAAGCTTTCTTT.

CDR3 loop: CASTMGRGTDTQYF. DNA for the CDR3: TGTGCCAGTACCATGGGCAGGGGCACAGATACGCAGTATTTT. This sequence joins TRBV19 and TRBJ2-3; the D gene is possibly TRBD1 (5 bases). The CDR3 extends over 14 amino acids. Germline V gives CDR1 LNHDA, CDR2 SQIVND (reference sequence). Trimming removed 7 bases at V and 1 base at J, with 12 bases between.

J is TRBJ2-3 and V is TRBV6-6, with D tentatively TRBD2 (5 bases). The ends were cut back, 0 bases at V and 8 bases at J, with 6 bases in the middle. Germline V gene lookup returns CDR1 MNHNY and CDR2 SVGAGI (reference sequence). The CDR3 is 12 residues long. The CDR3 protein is CASSYSAGTQYF. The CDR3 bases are TGTGCCAGCAGTTACTCGGCGGGTACGCAGTATTTT.

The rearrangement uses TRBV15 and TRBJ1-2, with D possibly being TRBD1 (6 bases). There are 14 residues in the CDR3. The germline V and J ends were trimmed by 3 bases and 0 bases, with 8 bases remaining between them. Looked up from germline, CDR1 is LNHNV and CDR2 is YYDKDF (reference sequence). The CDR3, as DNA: TGTGCCACCAGCAGGGGACAACCTAACTATGGCTACACCTTC. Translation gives CATSRGQPNYGYTF.

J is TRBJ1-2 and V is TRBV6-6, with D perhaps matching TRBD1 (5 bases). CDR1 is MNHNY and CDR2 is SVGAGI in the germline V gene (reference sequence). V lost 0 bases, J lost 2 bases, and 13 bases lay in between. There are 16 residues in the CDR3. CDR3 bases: TGTGCCAGCAGTTACTCTGGGGCAAGGTCGAACTATGGCTACACCTTC. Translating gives CASSYSGARSNYGYTF.

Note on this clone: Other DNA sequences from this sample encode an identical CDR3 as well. CDR3: CASSVLTDTQYF. In DNA, the CDR3 is TGCGCCAGCAGCGTCCTCACAGATACGCAGTATTTT. The genes are TRBV5-1 and TRBJ2-3; D unresolved. The CDR3 is 12 residues long. Germline loops: CDR1 SGHRS, CDR2 YFSETQ. V lost 4 bases, J lost 2 bases, and 5 bases lay in between.

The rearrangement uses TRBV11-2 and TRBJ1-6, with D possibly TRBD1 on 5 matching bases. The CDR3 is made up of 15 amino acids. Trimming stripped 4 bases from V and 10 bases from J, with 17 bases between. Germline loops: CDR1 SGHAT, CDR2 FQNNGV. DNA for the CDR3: TGTGCCAGCAGCTCCACAGGCTTCCGGAGCTCACCCCTCCACTTT. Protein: CASSSTGFRSSPLHF. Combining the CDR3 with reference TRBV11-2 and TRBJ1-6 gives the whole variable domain EAGVAQSPRYKIIEKRQSVAFWCNPISGHATLYWYQQILGQGPKLLIQFQNNGVVDDSQLPKDRFSAERLKGVDSTLKIQPAKLEDSAVYLCASSSTGFRSSPLHFGNGTRLTVT.

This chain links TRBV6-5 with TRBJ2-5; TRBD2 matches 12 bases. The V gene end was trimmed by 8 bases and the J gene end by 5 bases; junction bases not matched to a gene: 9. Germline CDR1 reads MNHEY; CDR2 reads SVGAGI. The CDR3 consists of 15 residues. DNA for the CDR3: TGTGCCAGCCGTCCTAGCGGGGGGGCCGGGGAGACCCAGTACTTC. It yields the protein CASRPSGGAGETQYF.

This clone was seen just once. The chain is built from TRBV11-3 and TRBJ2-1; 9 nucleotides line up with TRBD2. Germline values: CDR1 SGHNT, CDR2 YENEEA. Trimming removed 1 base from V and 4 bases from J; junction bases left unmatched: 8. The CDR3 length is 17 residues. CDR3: CASSLGPGTSLYNEQFF. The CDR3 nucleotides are TGTGCCAGCAGCTTAGGACCCGGGACTAGCCTATACAATGAGCAGTTCTTC.

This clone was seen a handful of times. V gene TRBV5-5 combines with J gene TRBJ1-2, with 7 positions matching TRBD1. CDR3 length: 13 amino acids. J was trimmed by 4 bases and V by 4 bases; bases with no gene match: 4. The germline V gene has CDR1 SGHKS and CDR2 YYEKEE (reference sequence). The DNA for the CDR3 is TGTGCCAGCAGCCTGACAGGGACCTATGGCTACACCTTC. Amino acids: CASSLTGTYGYTF.